This TCR beta chain emerged from a study of control samples from healthy donors and cancer patients. In germline, CDR1 is SGHTA, CDR2 FQGNSA. V gave up 5 bases and J gave up 1 base; unmatched junction bases: 4. CDR3 length equals 14 residues. Profiling relied on immunoSEQ multiplex PCR, and the TCRdb table lists in-frame clones only, not all of them. The data hold approximately 93,000 clones, with approximately 91% observed a single time. The specimen sequenced was PBMCs. The chain joins TRBV7-2 to TRBJ1-1; 7 nucleotides match TRBD1. The source is a woman between 45 and 60 years old with colorectal cancer. CDR3 sequence: CASSRNRGNTEAFF. The CDR3 nucleotides read TGTGCCAGCAGCCGTAACAGGGGGAACACTGAAGCTTTCTTT. Full variable domain (missing parts from reference TRBV7-2 and TRBJ1-1): GAGVSQSPSNKVTEKGKDVELRCDPISGHTALYWYRQSLGQGLEFLIYFQGNSAPDKSGLPSDRFSAERTGGSVSTLTIQRTQQEDSAVYLCASSRNRGNTEAFFGQGTRLTVV.